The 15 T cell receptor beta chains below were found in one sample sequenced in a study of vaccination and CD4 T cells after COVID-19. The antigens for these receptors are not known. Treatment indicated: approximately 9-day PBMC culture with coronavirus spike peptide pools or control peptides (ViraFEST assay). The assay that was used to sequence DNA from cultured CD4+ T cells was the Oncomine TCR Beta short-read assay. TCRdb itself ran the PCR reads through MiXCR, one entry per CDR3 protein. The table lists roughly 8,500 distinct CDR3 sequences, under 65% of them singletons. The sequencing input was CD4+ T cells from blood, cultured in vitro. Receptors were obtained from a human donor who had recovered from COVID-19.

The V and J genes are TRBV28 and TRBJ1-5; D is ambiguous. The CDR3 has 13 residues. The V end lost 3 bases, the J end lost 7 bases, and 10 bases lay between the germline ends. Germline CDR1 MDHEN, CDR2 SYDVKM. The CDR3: CASSFPMEQPQHF. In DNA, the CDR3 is TGTGCCAGCAGTTTTCCGATGGAGCAGCCCCAGCATTTT.

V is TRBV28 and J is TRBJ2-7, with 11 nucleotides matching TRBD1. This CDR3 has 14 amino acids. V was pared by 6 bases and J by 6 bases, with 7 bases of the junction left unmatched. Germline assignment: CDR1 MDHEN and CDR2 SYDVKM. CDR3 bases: TGTGCCAGCAGAAGGGACAGGGGGTCCCGCGAGCAGTACTTC. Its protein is CASRRDRGSREQYF.

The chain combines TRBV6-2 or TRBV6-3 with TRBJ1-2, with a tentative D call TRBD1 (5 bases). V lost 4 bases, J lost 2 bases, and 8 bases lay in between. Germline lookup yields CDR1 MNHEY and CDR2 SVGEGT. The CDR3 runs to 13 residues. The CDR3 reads CASSWTPNYGYTF. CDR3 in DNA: TGTGCCAGCAGTTGGACACCCAACTATGGCTACACCTTC.

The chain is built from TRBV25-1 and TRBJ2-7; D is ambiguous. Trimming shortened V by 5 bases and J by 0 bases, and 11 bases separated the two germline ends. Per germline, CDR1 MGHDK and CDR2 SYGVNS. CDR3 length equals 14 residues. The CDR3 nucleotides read TGTGCCAGCAGTCAGGACGGATACTCCTACGAGCAGTACTTC. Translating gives CASSQDGYSYEQYF.

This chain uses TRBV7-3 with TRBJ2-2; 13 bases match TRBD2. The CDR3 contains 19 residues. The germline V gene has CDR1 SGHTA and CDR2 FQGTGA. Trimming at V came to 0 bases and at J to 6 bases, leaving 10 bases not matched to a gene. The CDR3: CASSLTGGLAGSFAGELFF. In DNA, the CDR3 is TGTGCCAGCAGCTTAACTGGGGGACTAGCGGGATCTTTCGCCGGGGAGCTGTTTTTT.

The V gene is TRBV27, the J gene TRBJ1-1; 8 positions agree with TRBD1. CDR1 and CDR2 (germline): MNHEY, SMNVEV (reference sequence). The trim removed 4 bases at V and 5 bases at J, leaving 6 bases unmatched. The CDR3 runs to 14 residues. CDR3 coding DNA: TGTGCCAGCAGTTCCCGACAGGGGAGGACTGAAGCTTTCTTT. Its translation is CASSSRQGRTEAFF.

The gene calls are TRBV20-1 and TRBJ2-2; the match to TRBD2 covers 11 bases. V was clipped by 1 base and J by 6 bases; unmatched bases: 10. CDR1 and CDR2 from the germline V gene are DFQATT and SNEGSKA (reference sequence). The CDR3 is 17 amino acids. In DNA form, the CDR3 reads TGCAGTGCTAGAGCCGGATTAGCGGGAGGGACGGCCGGGGAGCTGTTTTTT. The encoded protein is CSARAGLAGGTAGELFF.

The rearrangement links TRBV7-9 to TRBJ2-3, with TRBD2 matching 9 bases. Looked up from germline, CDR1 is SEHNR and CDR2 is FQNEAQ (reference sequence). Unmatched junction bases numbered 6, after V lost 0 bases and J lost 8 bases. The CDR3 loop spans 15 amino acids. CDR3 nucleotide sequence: TGTGCCAGCAGCTTAGCTAGCGGGAGCACGGGTACGCAGTATTTT. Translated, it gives CASSLASGSTGTQYF.

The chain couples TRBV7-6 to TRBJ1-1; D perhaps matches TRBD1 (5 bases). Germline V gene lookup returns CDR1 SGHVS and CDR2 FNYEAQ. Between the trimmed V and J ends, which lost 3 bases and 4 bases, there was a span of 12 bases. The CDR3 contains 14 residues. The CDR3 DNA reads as TGTGCCAGCAGCTTCGGCGGGACGAGCACTGAAGCTTTCTTT. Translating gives CASSFGGTSTEAFF.

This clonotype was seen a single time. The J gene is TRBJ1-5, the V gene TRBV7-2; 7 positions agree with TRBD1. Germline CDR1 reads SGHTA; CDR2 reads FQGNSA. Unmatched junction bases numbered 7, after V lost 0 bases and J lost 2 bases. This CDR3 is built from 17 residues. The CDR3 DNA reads TGTGCCAGCAGCTTAGCCTCAAGACAGGGAGGCAATCAGCCCCAGCATTTT. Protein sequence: CASSLASRQGGNQPQHF.

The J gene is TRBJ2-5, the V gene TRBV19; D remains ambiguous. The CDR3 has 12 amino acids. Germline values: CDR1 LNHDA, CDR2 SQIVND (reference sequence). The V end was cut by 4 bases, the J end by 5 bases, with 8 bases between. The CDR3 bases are TGTGCCAGTAGTACAAATCGTGAGACCCAGTACTTC. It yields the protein CASSTNRETQYF.

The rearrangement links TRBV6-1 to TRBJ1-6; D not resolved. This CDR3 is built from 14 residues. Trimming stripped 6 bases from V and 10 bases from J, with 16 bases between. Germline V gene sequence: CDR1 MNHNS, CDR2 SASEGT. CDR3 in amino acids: CASSTRRGGSPLHF. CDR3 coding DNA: TGTGCCAGCAGCACCCGACGGGGAGGGTCACCCCTCCACTTT.

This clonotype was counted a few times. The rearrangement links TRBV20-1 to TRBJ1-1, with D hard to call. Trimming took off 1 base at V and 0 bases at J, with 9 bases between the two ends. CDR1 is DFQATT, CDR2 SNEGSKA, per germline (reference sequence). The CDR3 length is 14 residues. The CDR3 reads CSARGPALNTEAFF. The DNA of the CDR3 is TGCAGTGCTAGAGGACCCGCCTTGAACACTGAAGCTTTCTTT.

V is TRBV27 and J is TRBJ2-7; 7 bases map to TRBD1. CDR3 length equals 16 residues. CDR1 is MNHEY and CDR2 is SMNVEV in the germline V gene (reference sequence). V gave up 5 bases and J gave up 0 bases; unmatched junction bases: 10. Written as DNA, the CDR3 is TGTGCCAGCAGTCGTCAGGGACAGCCAAGCTCCTACGAGCAGTACTTC. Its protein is CASSRQGQPSSYEQYF.

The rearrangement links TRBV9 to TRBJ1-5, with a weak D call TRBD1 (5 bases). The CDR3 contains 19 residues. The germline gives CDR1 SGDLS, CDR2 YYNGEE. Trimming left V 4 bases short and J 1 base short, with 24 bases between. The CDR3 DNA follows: TGTGCCAGCAGCCCCAAACGGGGCAGGGTCCATAGAAGCAATCAGCCCCAGCATTTT. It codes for CASSPKRGRVHRSNQPQHF.